The 16 T cell receptor beta chains below come from one sample, sequenced in a study of cytomegalovirus exposure and HLA in healthy donors. The PCR was carried out with 60 Vbeta primers and 13 Jbeta primers. Only in-frame clones appear in the TCRdb table, and some are missing; sequencing was by immunoSEQ multiplex PCR. The top ten clones hold 20% to 25% of a sample with roughly 20,000 clones, about four fifths of them seen once. Material: PBMCs. All receptors derive from a human donor in good health.

The chain recombines TRBV18 with TRBJ2-3; no firm D call. CDR3 length: 14 residues. The germline CDR1 and CDR2 sequences are KGHSH and LQKENI. Trimming took 4 bases from V and 1 from J, leaving 9 bases between them. CDR3 residues: CASSLLSGTDTQYF. The CDR3, as DNA: TGTGCCAGCTCACTCTTATCTGGCACAGATACGCAGTATTTT.

V is TRBV29-1 and J is TRBJ2-1; perhaps TRBD2 as D (5 bases). V was cut by 3 bases and J by 4 bases, with 13 bases left in between. CDR1 is SQVTM, CDR2 ANQGSEA, per germline. The CDR3 extends over 14 amino acids. CDR3 in amino acids: CSVEGGGPYNEQFF. CDR3 bases: TGCAGCGTTGAGGGCGGCGGGCCTTACAATGAGCAGTTCTTC.

V gene TRBV5-1 combines with J gene TRBJ1-1, with D hard to call. Germline V gene sequence: CDR1 SGHRS, CDR2 YFSETQ. V lost 4 bases and J 5 bases, leaving 15 bases between the germline ends. The CDR3 loop spans 14 amino acids. The CDR3 DNA reads TGCGCCAGCAGCCGCAATGGAGCCGGGACTGAAGCTTTCTTT. Translation gives CASSRNGAGTEAFF.

The chain joins TRBV4-1 to TRBJ1-1; a weak D match, TRBD1 (5 bases). Trimming pared 5 bases from V and 5 bases from J, leaving 18 bases between. Germline V gene data show CDR1 as MGHRA and CDR2 as YSYEKL. The CDR3 totals 15 residues. As DNA, the CDR3 is TGCGCCAGCAGCGACAAGCCCCAGGGATGGACTGAAGCTTTCTTT. Residues: CASSDKPQGWTEAFF.

The genes are TRBV19 and TRBJ2-1; 8 positions agree with TRBD1. This CDR3 region has 13 residues. The V segment lost 4 bases and the J segment 7 bases; nucleotides outside the gene matches: 3. Germline-derived CDR1 and CDR2 are LNHDA and SQIVND (reference sequence). CDR3 bases: TGTGCCAGTAGTACCACAGGGGGGAATGAGCAGTTCTTC. This gives the protein CASSTTGGNEQFF.

In regard to this clone: An end of the junction differs from the germline gene, which may be a read error. J is TRBJ2-1 and V is TRBV5-1; 10 bases match TRBD2. CDR3 length: 12 residues. CDR1 is SGHRS, CDR2 YFSETQ, per germline. The CDR3 protein is CASRPTSGDKVF. CDR3 nucleotide sequence: TGCGCCAGCAGACCTACTAGCGGGGATAAGGTCTTC.

This clone has a handful of counts. The chain recombines TRBV27 with TRBJ2-2; D is possibly TRBD1 (6 bases). CDR1 and CDR2 from the germline V gene are MNHEY and SMNVEV (reference sequence). V was trimmed by 0 bases and J by 6 bases, leaving 14 bases between them. The CDR3 has 16 residues. The CDR3 is CASSLSRGMAPGELFF. CDR3 in DNA: TGTGCCAGCAGTTTATCGAGGGGGATGGCACCCGGGGAGCTGTTTTTT.

The genes are TRBV30 and TRBJ1-2; TRBD1 matches at 9 bases. CDR1 is GTSNPN and CDR2 is SVGIG in the germline V gene (reference sequence). J gave up 7 bases and V 3 bases, and 6 bases lay outside the gene matches. The CDR3 loop spans 13 amino acids. This CDR3 is CAWRDRGSTGYTF. The CDR3 DNA is TGTGCCTGGAGGGACAGGGGAAGTACTGGCTACACCTTC.

V gene TRBV6-1 combines with J gene TRBJ2-1; D remains unclear. The germline gives CDR1 MNHNS, CDR2 SASEGT. The ends were cut back, 10 bases at V and 8 bases at J, with 18 bases in the middle. This CDR3 spans 13 amino acids. As DNA, the CDR3 is TGTGCCACGTACAGTTTGGTCATCTATGAGCAGTTCTTC. Translating it yields CATYSLVIYEQFF.

The chain uses TRBV19 and TRBJ2-1; 9 positions agree with TRBD1. Germline-derived CDR1 and CDR2 are LNHDA and SQIVND (reference sequence). Unmatched junction bases numbered 7, after V lost 5 bases and J lost 5 bases. The CDR3 has 15 amino acids. The CDR3 DNA is TGTGCCAGTAGTCCCTCCGGGACAGGGAACAATGAGCAGTTCTTC. Residues: CASSPSGTGNNEQFF.

CDR3 coding DNA: TGTGCCTGGAGTCCCAAAGGGACTGGAGGTGGAAATGGCTACACCTTC. Protein sequence: CAWSPKGTGGGNGYTF. This rearrangement joins TRBV30 to TRBJ1-2; D possibly corresponds to TRBD1 (5 bases). V lost 2 bases, J lost 6 bases, and 22 bases lay in between. The CDR3 runs 16 residues. Germline V CDR1 and CDR2: GTSNPN, SVGIG (reference sequence).

The chain recombines TRBV14 with TRBJ2-2; D possibly corresponds to TRBD2 (5 bases). The CDR3 has 15 amino acids. V lost 1 base, J lost 4 bases, and 10 bases lay in between. Germline V lookup: CDR1 SGHDN, CDR2 FVKESK. The CDR3 DNA reads as TGTGCCAGCAGCCAAGCAAGGCGGGTCACCGGGGAGCTGTTTTTT. Translating gives CASSQARRVTGELFF.

DNA for the CDR3: TGCAGCGTTGTGTCGGGCGGGGGGGATTTAGTGGCTTTCTTT. The encoded protein is CSVVSGGGDLVAFF. This chain links TRBV29-1 with TRBJ1-1; possible D gene TRBD1, 5 bases. This CDR3 contains 14 residues. Germline V gene data show CDR1 as SQVTM and CDR2 as ANQGSEA. V was pared by 4 bases and J by 11 bases, with 23 bases between.

The chain combines TRBV4-3 with TRBJ1-4; 8 bases fit TRBD1. With V trimmed by 1 base and J by 4 bases, 8 bases remained unmatched. CDR3 length: 17 amino acids. CDR1 and CDR2 from the germline V gene are LGHNA and YSLEER. As DNA, the CDR3 is TGCGCCAGCAGCCAAGGGTCACGACAGGGGCATAATGAAAAACTGTTTTTT. Residues: CASSQGSRQGHNEKLFF.

The rearrangement uses TRBV19 and TRBJ1-1, with 9 bases aligning to TRBD1. From germline, CDR1 is LNHDA and CDR2 SQIVND (reference sequence). This CDR3 spans 14 amino acids. J lost 5 bases, V lost 7 bases, and 8 bases had no gene match. The CDR3 nucleotides read TGTGCCAGTACCCCGGACAGGGGAAGGACTGAAGCTTTCTTT. Protein product: CASTPDRGRTEAFF.

CDR3 region: CAIAAGGSSYEQYF. CDR3 DNA: TGTGCCATAGCAGCGGGAGGCAGCTCCTACGAGCAGTACTTC. This rearrangement joins TRBV10-3 to TRBJ2-7, with 9 bases aligning to TRBD2. Looked up from germline, CDR1 is ENHRY and CDR2 is SYGVKD. Germline trimming cut 9 bases from V and 0 bases from J; bases unmatched to any gene: 6. The CDR3 is made up of 14 amino acids.